This TCR beta chain was observed in a study of beta chain features in type 1 diabetes. Investigators reverse transcribed all isolated RNA, so they sequenced expressed TCRB transcripts. Here immunoSEQ multiplex PCR was the method, and the copy in TCRdb shows in-frame clones only, minus some. The repertoire holds 250,000 to 400,000 clones, with about 15% as singletons. The TCR comes from a man aged 25 to 40 in good health. Material for sequencing was central memory CD4+ T cells from blood.

Here the CDR3 DNA reads TGTGCCTGGATTGGGGGGGAGACAGCGCACCCCCGAACGACAAGCCGCATTTCCACAGATACGCAGTATTTT. It yields the protein CAWIGGETAHPRTTSRISTDTQYF. This chain links TRBV30 with TRBJ2-3; TRBD2 aligns across 7 bases. The germline V gene has CDR1 GTSNPN and CDR2 SVGIG (reference sequence). Trimming cost V 4 bases and J 2 bases; bases outside gene matches: 36. There are 24 residues in the CDR3.